This entry lists 17 T cell receptor beta chains sequenced from one sample in a study of T cells in Graves' hyperthyroidism and ophthalmopathy. Researchers took RNA transcripts and amplified the TCR beta CDR3 regions from them. Primed by the HTBI set, a first-round RT-PCR was run on the TCR CDR3. TCRdb called the multiplex PCR reads again in MiXCR, with one record for every CDR3 protein. The top ten hold approximately 23% of the sample, which has 300,000 to 350,000 distinct CDR3 sequences, around 13% seen once. Sample: blood. The source of these receptors is a woman aged 25 to 45 with Graves' hyperthyroidism.

This clonotype was observed a few times. This chain connects TRBV12-5 to TRBJ2-1, with D possibly TRBD2 on 6 matching bases. In germline, CDR1 is LGHNT, CDR2 FRNRAP. The length of the CDR3 is 14 residues. Trimming took off 3 bases at V and 8 bases at J, with 14 bases between the two ends. The CDR3 nucleotides are TGTGCTAGTGGTTTATGGGACTCCGCAGATGAGCAGTTCTTC. This translates into CASGLWDSADEQFF.

This clonotype was found many times. The chain recombines TRBV11-2 with TRBJ2-5; 15 bases are shared with TRBD2. The CDR3 contains 18 residues. V dropped 5 bases and J dropped 3; count of bases not matched to a gene: 10. The germline CDR1 and CDR2 sequences are SGHAT and FQNNGV. As DNA, the CDR3 is TGTGCCAGCAGCAAAAGACAAGGGACTAGCGGGAGGAAAGAGACCCAGTACTTC. Protein: CASSKRQGTSGRKETQYF. Full variable domain (rest looked up from reference TRBV11-2 and TRBJ2-5): EAGVAQSPRYKIIEKRQSVAFWCNPISGHATLYWYQQILGQGPKLLIQFQNNGVVDDSQLPKDRFSAERLKGVDSTLKIQPAKLEDSAVYLCASSKRQGTSGRKETQYFGPGTRLLVL.

Ten or more counts support this clonotype. The J gene is TRBJ2-7, the V gene TRBV11-2, with 9 positions matching TRBD1. The V gene's germline CDR1 is SGHAT and CDR2 FQNNGV. V shed 3 bases, J shed 3 bases, and the junction held 6 bases outside the gene matches. The CDR3 loop spans 15 amino acids. Written as DNA, the CDR3 is TGTGCCAGCAGCTTGGCCCCGGGACAGGGCTACGAGCAGTACTTC. As protein: CASSLAPGQGYEQYF.

This sequence joins TRBV14 and TRBJ2-1; D gene uncertain. From germline, CDR1 is SGHDN and CDR2 FVKESK. Trimming stripped 5 bases from V and 7 bases from J, with 12 bases between. The CDR3 sequence is 13 residues long. As DNA, the CDR3 is TGTGCCAGCAGCAACCGACTGGGAAATGAGCAGTTCTTC. Protein: CASSNRLGNEQFF.

This chain joins TRBV27 and TRBJ2-2; 7 bases fit TRBD2. This CDR3 has 14 residues. V shed 4 bases and J 5 bases; nucleotides not matched to a gene: 4. Germline CDR1 is MNHEY and CDR2 is SMNVEV (reference sequence). The chain's CDR3 is CASSSGGMTGELFF. DNA for the CDR3: TGTGCCAGCAGTTCCGGGGGGATGACCGGGGAGCTGTTTTTT.

This clonotype has ten or more counts. This chain joins TRBV10-3 and TRBJ2-6, with D unresolved. Germline values: CDR1 ENHRY, CDR2 SYGVKD. V shed 3 bases and J shed 1 base, with 4 bases lying between them. This CDR3 comprises 14 residues. Written as DNA, the CDR3 is TGTGCCATCAGTGAACCTTCTGGGGCCAACGTCCTGACTTTC. Amino acids: CAISEPSGANVLTF.

This clonotype appeared a few times. The rearrangement joins TRBV29-1 to TRBJ1-2, with 11 bases aligning to TRBD1. Trimming cost V 7 bases and J 6 bases; bases outside gene matches: 4. CDR3 length: 12 amino acids. The germline CDR1 and CDR2 sequences are SQVTM and ANQGSEA. For the CDR3, the DNA is TGCAGCGCCGGGACAGGGGGTGATGGCTACACCTTC. Translated: CSAGTGGDGYTF.

This clonotype appeared many times. The chain recombines TRBV6-1 with TRBJ2-7; unclear D gene. The CDR3 sequence is 14 residues long. Germline CDR1 is MNHNS and CDR2 is SASEGT. The V end lost 6 bases, the J end lost 5 bases, and 17 bases lay between the germline ends. This CDR3 reads CASRPYWVQNEQYF. The CDR3 DNA reads TGTGCCAGCAGGCCCTACTGGGTTCAAAACGAGCAGTACTTC.

The sample holds many counts of this clonotype. V gene TRBV12-3 or TRBV12-4 combines with J gene TRBJ2-3; the match to TRBD1 covers 9 bases. The CDR3 has 15 residues. With 3 bases clipped from V and 5 bases from J, the junction kept 6 bases outside the gene matches. Here the CDR3 DNA reads TGTGCCAGCAGTTTCAACAGGGGGCAAGGAGATACGCAGTATTTT. It translates to CASSFNRGQGDTQYF.

This clonotype was counted ten times or more. The genes are TRBV12-3 or TRBV12-4 and TRBJ2-1; a possible D gene is TRBD2 (6 bases). Trimming took 2 bases from V and 8 from J, leaving 16 bases between them. The CDR3 spans 15 residues. The DNA of the CDR3 is TGTGCCAGCAGTTTATGGTTTGGAGGGGTTGATGAGCAGTTCTTC. Protein product: CASSLWFGGVDEQFF.

This clonotype was found a few times. At one of its ends the junction is not consistent with the germline gene, which may arise from a read error. The chain's CDR3 is CASSPLALQGTQYF. CDR3 nucleotides: TGTGCCAGCAGCCCTCTGGCGCTACAAGGGACCCAGTACTTC. V usage is TRBV12-3 or TRBV12-4 and J usage is TRBJ2-5; unclear D gene. This CDR3 has 14 residues.

The chain carries TRBV9 and TRBJ2-3, with 9 bases matching TRBD2. Germline CDR1 and CDR2: SGDLS and YYNGEE. Trimming at V came to 2 bases and at J to 6 bases, leaving 4 bases not matched to a gene. The CDR3 is made up of 14 amino acids. CDR3 DNA: TGTGCCAGCAGCGTCGGGACTAGCTTCGATACGCAGTATTTT. Translated, it gives CASSVGTSFDTQYF.

In this sample, this clonotype turned up many times. J is TRBJ2-3 and V is TRBV11-1, with 9 nucleotides matching TRBD2. Germline CDR1 SGHAT, CDR2 FQDESV (reference sequence). J gave up 0 bases and V 3 bases, and 7 bases lay outside the gene matches. The CDR3 runs 17 residues. DNA of the CDR3: TGTGCCAGCAGCTTCACAGCGGGAGGCAGGAGCACAGATACGCAGTATTTT. Translated, it gives CASSFTAGGRSTDTQYF.

CDR3 protein: CASSPRGGGQETQYF. The CDR3 DNA follows: TGTGCCAGCAGCCCACGGGGGGGGGGACAAGAGACCCAGTACTTC. This chain uses TRBV9 with TRBJ2-5; 8 bases fit TRBD2. After removal of 4 bases from V and 2 bases from J, the junction contained 7 bases not matched to a gene. Germline assignment: CDR1 SGDLS and CDR2 YYNGEE. This CDR3 comprises 15 residues.

This clonotype was found many times. The chain employs TRBV7-2 and TRBJ2-1; D is undetermined. The germline gives CDR1 SGHTA, CDR2 FQGNSA. Trimming shortened V by 1 base and J by 1 base, and 5 bases separated the two germline ends. The length of the CDR3 is 14 residues. CDR3 loop: CASSLEGSYNEQFF. The CDR3 DNA reads TGTGCCAGCAGCTTAGAAGGGTCCTACAATGAGCAGTTCTTC. Using reference TRBV7-2 and TRBJ2-1 for the parts outside the CDR3, the full variable domain is GAGVSQSPSNKVTEKGKDVELRCDPISGHTALYWYRQSLGQGLEFLIYFQGNSAPDKSGLPSDRFSAERTGGSVSTLTIQRTQQEDSAVYLCASSLEGSYNEQFFGPGTRLTVL.

This clonotype was found many times. The chain couples TRBV27 to TRBJ1-2; D might be TRBD1 (6 bases). This CDR3 region has 17 residues. CDR1 is MNHEY and CDR2 is SMNVEV in the germline V gene (reference sequence). Deletions cut 0 bases from V and 2 bases from J, with 16 bases between. The CDR3 region is CASSLSRLGGRNYGYTF. The CDR3 nucleotides are TGTGCCAGCAGTTTATCACGGCTCGGGGGGCGAAACTATGGCTACACCTTC.

This sequence joins TRBV16 and TRBJ2-2; D call uncertain. The CDR3 is made up of 14 amino acids. CDR1 KGHSY and CDR2 FQNENV come from the germline V gene. V lost 3 bases and J lost 6, with 11 bases in between. CDR3 amino acids: CASSHGVPSGELFF. CDR3 sequence (DNA): TGTGCCAGCAGCCATGGGGTTCCGTCCGGGGAGCTGTTTTTT.